The TCR beta chain under discussion was sequenced for a study of CD8+CD57+ T cells in acquired aplastic anemia. Study-level background: Sorted cells (CD4+ and CD8+) yielded DNA amounts that averaged approximately 3.2 ug. Study-wide results and limits: Patients and controls had in common some 30 CD8+ CDR3 sequences.

Concerning this clonotype itself: Antigen: not known.

In patients chosen for sequencing, flow cytometry had shown CD8+CD57+ cell expansion. Both TCR beta VDJ combination and CDR3 sequence profiling were carried out. Genomic DNA was the template for this profiling. MiXCR, run by TCRdb on the reads, gives a single entry per CDR3 protein. The repertoire holds 90,000 to 150,000 distinct CDR3 sequences, with over 55% as singletons. CDR3 length: 15 residues. CDR1 and CDR2 (germline): SGHTS, YDEGEE. Trimming left V 0 bases short and J 1 base short, with 10 bases between. The rearrangement uses TRBV5-8 and TRBJ1-1; D gene unclear. Sample: sorted CD4+, CD8+, or CD8+CD57+ T cells (not recorded which) from PBMCs. The receptor was isolated from a human donor with aplastic anemia. This chain's CDR3 is CASSLAWAGNTEAFF. CDR3 sequence (DNA): TGTGCCAGCAGCTTGGCCTGGGCAGGGAACACTGAAGCTTTCTTT.